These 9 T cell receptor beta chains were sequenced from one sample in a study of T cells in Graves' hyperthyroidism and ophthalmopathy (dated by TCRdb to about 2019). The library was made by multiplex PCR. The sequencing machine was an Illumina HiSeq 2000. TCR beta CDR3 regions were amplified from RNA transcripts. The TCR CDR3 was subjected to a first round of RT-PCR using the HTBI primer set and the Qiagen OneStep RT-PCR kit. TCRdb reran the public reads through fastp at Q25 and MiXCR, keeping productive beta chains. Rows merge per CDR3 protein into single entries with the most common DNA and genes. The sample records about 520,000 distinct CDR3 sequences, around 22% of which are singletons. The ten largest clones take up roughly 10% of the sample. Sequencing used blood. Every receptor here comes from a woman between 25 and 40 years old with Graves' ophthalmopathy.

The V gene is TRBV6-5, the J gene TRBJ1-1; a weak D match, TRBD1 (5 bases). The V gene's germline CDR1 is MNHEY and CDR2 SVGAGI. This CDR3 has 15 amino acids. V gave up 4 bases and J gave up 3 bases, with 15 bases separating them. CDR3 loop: CASSWGEKGHTEAFF. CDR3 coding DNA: TGTGCCAGCAGTTGGGGGGAGAAGGGTCACACTGAAGCTTTCTTT.

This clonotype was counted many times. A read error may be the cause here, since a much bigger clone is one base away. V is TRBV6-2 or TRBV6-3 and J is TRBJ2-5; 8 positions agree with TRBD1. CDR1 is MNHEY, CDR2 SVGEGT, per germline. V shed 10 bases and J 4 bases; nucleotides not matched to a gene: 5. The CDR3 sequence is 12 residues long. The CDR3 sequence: CANIGQGETQYF. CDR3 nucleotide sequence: TGTGCCAACATTGGACAGGGAGAGACCCAGTACTTC.

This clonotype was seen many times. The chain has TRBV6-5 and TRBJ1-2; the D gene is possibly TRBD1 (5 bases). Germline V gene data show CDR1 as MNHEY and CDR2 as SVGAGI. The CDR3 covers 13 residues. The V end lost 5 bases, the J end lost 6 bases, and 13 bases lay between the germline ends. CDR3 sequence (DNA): TGTGCCAGCAGTAGAGGGGCAGATGATGGCTACACCTTC. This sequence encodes CASSRGADDGYTF.

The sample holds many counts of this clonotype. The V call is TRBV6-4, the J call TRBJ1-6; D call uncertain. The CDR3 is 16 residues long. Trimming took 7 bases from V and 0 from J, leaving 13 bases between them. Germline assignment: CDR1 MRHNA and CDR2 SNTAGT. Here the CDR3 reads CASMEGRSSYNSPLHF. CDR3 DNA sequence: TGTGCCAGCATGGAAGGGCGAAGCTCCTATAATTCACCCCTCCACTTT.

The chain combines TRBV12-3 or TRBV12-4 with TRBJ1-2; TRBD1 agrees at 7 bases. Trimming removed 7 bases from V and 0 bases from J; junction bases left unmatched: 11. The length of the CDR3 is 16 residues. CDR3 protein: CASTPYGQEANYGYTF. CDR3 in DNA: TGTGCCAGCACCCCGTACGGACAGGAGGCTAACTATGGCTACACCTTC.

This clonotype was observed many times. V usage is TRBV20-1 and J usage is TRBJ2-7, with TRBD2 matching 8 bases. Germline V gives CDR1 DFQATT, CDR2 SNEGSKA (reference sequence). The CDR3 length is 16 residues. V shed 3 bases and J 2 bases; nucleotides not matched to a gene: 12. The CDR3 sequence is CSARPPGAGETYEQYF. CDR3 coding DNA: TGCAGTGCTAGGCCCCCGGGAGCGGGGGAAACCTACGAGCAGTACTTC.

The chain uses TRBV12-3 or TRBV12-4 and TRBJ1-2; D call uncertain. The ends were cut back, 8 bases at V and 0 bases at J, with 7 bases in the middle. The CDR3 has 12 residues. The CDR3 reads CASGNSNYGYTF. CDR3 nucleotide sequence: TGTGCCAGCGGAAACTCTAACTATGGCTACACCTTC.

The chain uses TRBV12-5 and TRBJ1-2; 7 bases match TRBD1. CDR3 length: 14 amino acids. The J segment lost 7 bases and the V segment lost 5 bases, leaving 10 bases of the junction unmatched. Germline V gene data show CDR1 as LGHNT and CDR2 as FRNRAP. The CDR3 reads CASGPPQTGLGYTF. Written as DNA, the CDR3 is TGTGCTAGTGGTCCCCCGCAGACAGGGCTTGGCTACACCTTC.

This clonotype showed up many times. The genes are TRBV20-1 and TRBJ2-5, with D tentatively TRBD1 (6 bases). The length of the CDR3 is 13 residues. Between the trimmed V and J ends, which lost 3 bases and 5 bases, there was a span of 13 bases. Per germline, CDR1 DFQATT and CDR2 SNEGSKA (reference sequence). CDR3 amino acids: CSASRAGAETQYF. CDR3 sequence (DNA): TGCAGTGCTAGTAGGGCAGGGGCCGAGACCCAGTACTTC.